This T cell receptor beta chain was obtained from a study of blood T cell repertoires in COVID-19 (dated by TCRdb to 2018 to 2021). Background on the whole study: The collaborator samples originated in the United States, Italy and Spain and spanned the acute and convalescent phases of COVID-19. Deeply sampled blood TCRbeta repertoires from subjects exposed to, actively infected with, or recovered from COVID-19 were included in the dataset. Samples came from the ongoing ImmuneRACE study (first 160 participants) plus 1,254 subjects from 6 global collaborators. The prospective study material was composed of cDNA or gDNA derived from T cells, B-cell-depleted T cells, or PBMCs. A freely available public database, intended as a resource for researchers studying the immune response to SARS-CoV-2, is where the repertoires were released. Where available, HLA class I and class II types were obtained from metadata supplied by the sample provider rather than from assay-based typing. Sample metadata almost always included a de-identified subject ID, COVID-19 status, age in years and sex.

Broad study findings and their caveats: Clinical and demographic metadata were provided uncurated, with the amount varying by source and participant.

The immunoSEQ Assay, a bias-controlled multiplex PCR, was used to amplify TCRbeta CDR3 regions from genomic DNA. The paper's processing steps were these. Within the assay, amplification of reference gene primers was used to estimate how many nucleated cells each sample contained. To quantify the absolute abundance of each unique TCRbeta CDR3 rearrangement, sequence reads were collapsed and filtered. For each sample, productive Simpson clonality was calculated as the square root of Simpson's diversity index over productive rearrangements. The table comes from immuneACCESS by way of TCRdb, which keeps in-frame sequences with V and J called. Part of the clones is missing from these tables; in studies checked, under half for an unresolved V gene and the rest for unknown reasons. V, J and clone size are those of that table, while D and trimming were read from the DNA. The sample table shows about 150,000 clones, and around 79% are seen once. Clones ranked in the top ten supply over 8.5% of the sample.

Concerning this clone: This clone's antigen is unknown. No much larger clonotype is one base removed from it; base qualities were not supplied.

The germline V gene sets CDR1 to SGHRS and CDR2 to YFSETQ. The CDR3, from cysteine to phenylalanine, totals 14 residues. Of the read, only the CDR3 DNA is kept; its 42 bases are in frame from base 1. Germline trimming: 0 bases from V, 4 bases from J; junction bases outside gene matches: 4. Each collaborating institution followed its own protocols to collect whole blood in K2EDTA tubes. For TCRbeta analysis, collaborator samples were shipped as frozen whole blood, as isolated PBMCs, or as DNA extracted from either sample type. The chain couples TRBV5-1 to TRBJ2-7; 7 junctional bases match TRBD1. Sequencing input: peripheral blood. The receptor was isolated from a man aged 50-60 years with active or convalescent COVID-19. The DNA is as follows: TGCGCCAGCAGCTTGGTCGGACAGGAATACGAGCAGTACTTC. It codes for CASSLVGQEYEQYF.